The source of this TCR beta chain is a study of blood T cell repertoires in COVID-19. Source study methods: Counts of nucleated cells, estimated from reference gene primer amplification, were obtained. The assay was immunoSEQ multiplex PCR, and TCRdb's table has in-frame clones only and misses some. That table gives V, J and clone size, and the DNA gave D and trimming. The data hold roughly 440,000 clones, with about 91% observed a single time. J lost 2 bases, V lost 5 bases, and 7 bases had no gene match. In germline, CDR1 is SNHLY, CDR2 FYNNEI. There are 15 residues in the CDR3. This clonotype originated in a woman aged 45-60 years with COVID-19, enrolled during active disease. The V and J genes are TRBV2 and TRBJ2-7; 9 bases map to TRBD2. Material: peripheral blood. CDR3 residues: CASSLRGGGAYEQYF. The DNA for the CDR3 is TGTGCCAGCAGTCTCCGCGGGGGGGGTGCCTACGAGCAGTACTTC.